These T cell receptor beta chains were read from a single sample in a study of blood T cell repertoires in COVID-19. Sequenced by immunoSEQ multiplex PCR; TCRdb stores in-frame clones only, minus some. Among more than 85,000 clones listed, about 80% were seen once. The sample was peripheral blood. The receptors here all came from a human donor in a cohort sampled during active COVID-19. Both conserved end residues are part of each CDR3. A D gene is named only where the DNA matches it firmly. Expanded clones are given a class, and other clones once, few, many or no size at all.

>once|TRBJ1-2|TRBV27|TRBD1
TGTGCCAGCAGTTATCAAACAGGGGCCCGTTATGGCTACACCTTC
CASSYQTGARYGYTF
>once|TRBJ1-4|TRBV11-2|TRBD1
TGTGCCAGCAGCGAAGTAGGGGGGACAGGGTATGAAAAACTGTTTTTT
CASSEVGGTGYEKLFF
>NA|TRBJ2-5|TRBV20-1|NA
TGCAGTGCTAGTAATACGGGTTTCGAGACCCAGTACTTC
CSASNTGFETQYF
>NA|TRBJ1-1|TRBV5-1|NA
TGCGCCAGCAGCTTGGGAGGCAGCAACACTGAAGCTTTCTTT
CASSLGGSNTEAFF
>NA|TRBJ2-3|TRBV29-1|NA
TGCAGCGTTGAAGAGGGGCACCTCAGTGGTACAGATACGCAGTATTTT
CSVEEGHLSGTDTQYF
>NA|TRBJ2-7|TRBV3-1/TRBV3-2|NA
TGTGCCAGCAGCCAAGGACTGAGGGCCGAGCAGTACTTC
CASSQGLRAEQYF
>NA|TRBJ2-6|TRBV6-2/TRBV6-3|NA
TGTGCCAGCAGTTACCATCTGGAGGGCTCTGGGGCCAACGTCCTGACTTTC
CASSYHLEGSGANVLTF
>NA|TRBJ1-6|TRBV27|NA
TGTGCCAGCAGCAAACTTGACAGCTCCTATAATTCACCCCTCCACTTT
CASSKLDSSYNSPLHF
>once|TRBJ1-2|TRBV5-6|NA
TGTGCCAGCAGCTTGGAAGGTCTAGGGGGAAGCGATGGCTACACCTTC
CASSLEGLGGSDGYTF
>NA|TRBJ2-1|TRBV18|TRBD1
TGTGCCAGCTCCCTATATCGGGACAGGCTAGCCCCTGGTGAGCAGTTCTTC
CASSLYRDRLAPGEQFF
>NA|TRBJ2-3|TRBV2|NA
TGTGCCAGCCAGGGTAGGAGCACAGATACGCAGTATTTT
CASQGRSTDTQYF
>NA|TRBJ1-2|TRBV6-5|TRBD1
TGTGCCAGCATCAAGACAGGGCGAGGGCCGCGTGGCTACACCTTC
CASIKTGRGPRGYTF
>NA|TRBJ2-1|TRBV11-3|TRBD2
TGTGCCAGCAGCTCCCCCGGGACTAGCGGGAGGGCGACCTACAATGAGCAGTTCTTC
CASSSPGTSGRATYNEQFF
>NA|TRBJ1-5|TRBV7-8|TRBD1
TGTGCCAGCAGCCGGGAGGGACAGCTCAGCAATCAGCCCCAGCATTTT
CASSREGQLSNQPQHF
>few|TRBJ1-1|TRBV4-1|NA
TGCGCCACCCGGCGGGGGGCTAGTACTGAAGCTTTCTTT
CATRRGASTEAFF
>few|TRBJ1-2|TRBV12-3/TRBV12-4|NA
TGTGCCAGCACTCCGGCAGGGCGCTATGGCTACACCTTC
CASTPAGRYGYTF
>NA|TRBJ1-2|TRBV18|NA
TGTGCCAGCTCACCAGGACAGACCCAGTCTAACTATGGCTACACCTTC
CASSPGQTQSNYGYTF
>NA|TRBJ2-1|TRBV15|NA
TGTGCCACCAGCAGAGATGGGGGCCATGAGCAGTTCTTC
CATSRDGGHEQFF
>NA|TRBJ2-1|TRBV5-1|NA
TGCGCCAGCAGCTTGGTTCCTTCGGGGATAGGTGAGCAGTTCTTC
CASSLVPSGIGEQFF
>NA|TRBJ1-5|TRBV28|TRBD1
TGTGCCAGCAGTTCAGGGGGCCCTTACTATAGCAATCAGCCCCAGCATTTT
CASSSGGPYYSNQPQHF
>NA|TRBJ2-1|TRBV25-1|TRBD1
TGTGCCAGCAGTGAATTAGGGGGCAATTACAATGAGCAGTTCTTC
CASSELGGNYNEQFF
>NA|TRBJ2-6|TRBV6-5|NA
TGTGCCAGCAGTTACGGGCAGGCTGGGGCCAACGTCCTGACTTTC
CASSYGQAGANVLTF
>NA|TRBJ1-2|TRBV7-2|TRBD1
TGTGCCAGCAGTACACAGGGGTCAAGTGGCTACACCTTC
CASSTQGSSGYTF
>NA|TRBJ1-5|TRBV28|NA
TGTGCCAGCAGTTTAACTACCCAGCATTTT
CASSLTTQHF
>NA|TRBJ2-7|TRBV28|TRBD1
TGTGCCAGCAGCGGGCCCCCGGGACAGGGCGAGCAGTACTTC
CASSGPPGQGEQYF
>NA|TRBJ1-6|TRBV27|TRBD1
TGTGCCAGCAGTGAGGGGGCCGTCTATAATTCACCCCTCCACTTT
CASSEGAVYNSPLHF
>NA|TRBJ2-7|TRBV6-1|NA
TGTGCCAGCAGTGCCCAGGCCGGGTCGGGGGCCTACGAGCAGTACTTC
CASSAQAGSGAYEQYF
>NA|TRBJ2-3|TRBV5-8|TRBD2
TGTGCCAGCAGCTTGCTAGCGGCCCTAACCTCTAGCACAGATACGCAGTATTTT
CASSLLAALTSSTDTQYF
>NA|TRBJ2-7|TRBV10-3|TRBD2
TGTGCCATCAGTGATCTAGCGGGCCTCTCCTACGAGCAGTACTTC
CAISDLAGLSYEQYF
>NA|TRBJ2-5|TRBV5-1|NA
TGCGCCAGCAGCTGGCAATTGACCCGGGGCCAAGAGACCCAGTACTTC
CASSWQLTRGQETQYF
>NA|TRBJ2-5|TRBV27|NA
TGTGCCAGCAGTAGTCTAGGGGTAGGGGAGACCCAGTACTTC
CASSSLGVGETQYF
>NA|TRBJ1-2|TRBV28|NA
TGTGCCAGCAGCCCCAGACGAGGGGGCTATGGCTACACCTTC
CASSPRRGGYGYTF
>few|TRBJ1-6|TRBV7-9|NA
TGTGCCAGCAGCACCCGGGGAGGCAGTGACAATTCACCCCTCCACTTT
CASSTRGGSDNSPLHF
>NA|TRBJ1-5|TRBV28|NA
TGTGCCAGCAGTTTCAGGGGCTTTAGCAATCAGCCCCAGCATTTT
CASSFRGFSNQPQHF
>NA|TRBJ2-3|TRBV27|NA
TGTGCCAGCAGTTTAGGAGTCAGGGCCGGAGGGTACGGCACAGATACGCAGTATTTT
CASSLGVRAGGYGTDTQYF
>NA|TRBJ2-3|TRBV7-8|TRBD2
TGTGCCAGCAGCTTGGGGACTAGTCCCACAGATACGCAGTATTTT
CASSLGTSPTDTQYF
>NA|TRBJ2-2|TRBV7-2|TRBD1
TGTGCCAGCAGCTCCCCCCCGGGACAGGGGTACGCGAACACCGGGGAGCTGTTTTTT
CASSSPPGQGYANTGELFF
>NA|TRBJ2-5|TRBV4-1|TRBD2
TGCGCCAGCAGCCAAGTTCTAGCGGGGGGCCAAGAGACCCAGTACTTC
CASSQVLAGGQETQYF
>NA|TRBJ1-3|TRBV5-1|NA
TGCGCCAGCAGCTTGGGCGCGGGGAAAGGAAACACCATATATTTT
CASSLGAGKGNTIYF
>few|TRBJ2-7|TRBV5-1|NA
TGCGCCAGCAGAGGGGAAGTTGCGAACTACGAGCAGTACTTC
CASRGEVANYEQYF
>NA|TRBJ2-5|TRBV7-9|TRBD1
TGTGCCAGCAGCCGGGGACAGGGTGAGACCCAGTACTTC
CASSRGQGETQYF
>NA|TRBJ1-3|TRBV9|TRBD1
TGTGCCAGCAGCGCTAGGGGGACGGGACAGATCTCTGGAAACACCATATATTTT
CASSARGTGQISGNTIYF
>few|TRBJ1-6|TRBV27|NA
TGTGCCAGCAGTTTAAGGCAGGGGCTTGCACCCCTCCACTTT
CASSLRQGLAPLHF
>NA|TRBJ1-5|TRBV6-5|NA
TGTGCCAGCAGTACACAGGCGAATCAGCCCCAGCATTTT
CASSTQANQPQHF
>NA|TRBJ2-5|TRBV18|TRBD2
TGTGCCAGCTCCCTGACTAGCAGAGAAGAGACCCAGTACTTC
CASSLTSREETQYF
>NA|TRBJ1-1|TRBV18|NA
TGTGCCAGCTCACCAACAACTGGGCCCCAGGGCATGAACACTGAAGCTTTCTTT
CASSPTTGPQGMNTEAFF
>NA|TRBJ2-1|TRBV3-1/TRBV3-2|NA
TGTGCCAGCAGCCCCCGAGAGGGAGGCCATGAGCAGTTCTTC
CASSPREGGHEQFF
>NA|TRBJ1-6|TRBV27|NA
TGTGCCAGCCGGAGGGAGAGCTCCTATAATTCACCCCTCCACTTT
CASRRESSYNSPLHF
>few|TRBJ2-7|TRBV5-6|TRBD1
TGTGCCAGCAGCTTTACGACAGGGGCAAATTCGGAAGAGCAGTACTTC
CASSFTTGANSEEQYF
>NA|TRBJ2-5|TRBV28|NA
TGTGCCAGCAGTTTGGGCGGGCTTGTACAAGAGACCCAGTACTTC
CASSLGGLVQETQYF
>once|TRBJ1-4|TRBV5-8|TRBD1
TGTGCCAGCAGCTACGACAGGGGAAACAATGAAAAACTGTTTTTT
CASSYDRGNNEKLFF
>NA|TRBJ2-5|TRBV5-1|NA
TGCGCCAGCAGCTTGGGCAGGGTGGAGACCCAGTACTTC
CASSLGRVETQYF
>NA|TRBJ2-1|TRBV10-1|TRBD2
TGCGCCAGCAGTCGTGGACTAGAGGATGAGCAGTTCTTC
CASSRGLEDEQFF
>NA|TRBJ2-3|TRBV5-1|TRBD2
TGCGCCAGCAGCCCCGGGACTAGCGGGGGGGTATCAGATACGCAGTATTTT
CASSPGTSGGVSDTQYF
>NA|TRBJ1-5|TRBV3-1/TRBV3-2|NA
TGTGCCAGCAGCCAAGTTGGAGTGGGTAGCAATCAGCCCCAGCATTTT
CASSQVGVGSNQPQHF
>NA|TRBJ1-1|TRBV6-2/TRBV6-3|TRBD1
TGTGCCAGCAGTTACTGGGGGACAGCTATCGCTGAAGCTTTCTTT
CASSYWGTAIAEAFF
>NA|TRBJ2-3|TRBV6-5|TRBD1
TGTGCCAGCAGGCCGGGACAGTTAGATACGCAGTATTTT
CASRPGQLDTQYF
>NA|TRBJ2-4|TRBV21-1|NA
TGTGCCAGCAGCATTCGGCCTGGCGGGAGTGTGTACATTCAGTACTTC
CASSIRPGGSVYIQYF
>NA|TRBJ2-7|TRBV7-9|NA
TGTGCCAGCAGCTCCCTGGAGGACGAGCAGTACTTC
CASSSLEDEQYF
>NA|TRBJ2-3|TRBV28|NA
TGTGCCGGGGGGTCCTTTCGCACAGATACGCAGTATTTT
CAGGSFRTDTQYF